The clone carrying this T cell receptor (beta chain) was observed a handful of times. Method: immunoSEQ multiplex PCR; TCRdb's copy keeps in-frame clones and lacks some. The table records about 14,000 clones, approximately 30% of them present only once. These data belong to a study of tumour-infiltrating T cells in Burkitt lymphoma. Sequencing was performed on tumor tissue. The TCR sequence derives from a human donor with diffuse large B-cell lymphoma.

CDR3 nucleotides: TGTGCCAGCGATACCAGGGGGTTGGACATCTACGAGCAGTACTTC. Residues: CASDTRGLDIYEQYF. The genes are TRBV6-1 and TRBJ2-7; 7 bases align to TRBD1. Trimming cost V 8 bases and J 3 bases; bases outside gene matches: 13. This CDR3 has 15 residues. Germline values: CDR1 MNHNS, CDR2 SASEGT.